The 28 T cell receptor beta chains listed next were all sequenced from one sample in a study of blood T cell repertoires in COVID-19. Assay used: immunoSEQ multiplex PCR; TCRdb lists only in-frame clones, some missing. The repertoire holds 200,000 to 250,000 clones, with roughly 89% as singletons. Sequencing was done on a sample of PBMCs or T cells enriched from blood (not recorded which). These receptors were collected from a man between 18 and 35 years old with acute COVID-19.

This chain connects TRBV24-1 to TRBJ2-7; no reliable D call. The V end was cut by 5 bases, the J end by 0 bases, with 7 bases between. The germline V gene encodes CDR1 KGHDR and CDR2 SFDVKD. This CDR3 has 13 residues. CDR3 DNA sequence: TGTGCCACCAGTGCGAGCTACTCCTACGAGCAGTACTTC. It yields the protein CATSASYSYEQYF.

This clone was found once. The chain combines TRBV6-1 with TRBJ1-1; D is possibly TRBD1 (6 bases). CDR3 length equals 14 residues. V lost 3 bases, J lost 0 bases, and 8 bases lay in between. Germline loops: CDR1 MNHNS, CDR2 SASEGT. CDR3 region: CASSEDRLNTEAFF. In nucleotides, the CDR3 is TGTGCCAGCAGTGAGGACAGATTGAACACTGAAGCTTTCTTT.

This sequence joins TRBV27 and TRBJ1-6; maybe TRBD1 (6 bases). Germline V gene lookup returns CDR1 MNHEY and CDR2 SMNVEV (reference sequence). Trimming shortened V by 8 bases and J by 5 bases, and 13 bases separated the two germline ends. The CDR3 covers 14 residues. The DNA for the CDR3 is TGTGCCAGCTCAACAGGGCCGGATAATTCACCCCTCCACTTT. This encodes CASSTGPDNSPLHF.

The chain employs TRBV9 and TRBJ2-1; TRBD2 matches at 8 bases. Per the germline V gene, CDR1 is SGDLS and CDR2 is YYNGEE. The CDR3 is 15 amino acids. The V gene end was trimmed by 0 bases and the J gene end by 4 bases; junction bases not matched to a gene: 3. CDR3 in amino acids: CASSVVASGYNEQFF. The CDR3 DNA reads TGTGCCAGCAGCGTAGTGGCTAGCGGGTACAATGAGCAGTTCTTC.

This rearrangement joins TRBV9 to TRBJ2-7; TRBD2 aligns across 7 bases. Trimming cost V 0 bases and J 2 bases; bases outside gene matches: 8. CDR3 length: 16 amino acids. Germline-derived CDR1 and CDR2 are SGDLS and YYNGEE. The CDR3, as DNA: TGTGCCAGCAGCGTAGGTGGGAGGGGTGCTCCCTACGAGCAGTACTTC. Its translation: CASSVGGRGAPYEQYF.

The rearrangement joins TRBV28 to TRBJ1-5; no clear D. Trimming took 6 bases from V and 1 from J, leaving 13 bases between them. This CDR3 region has 15 residues. The germline gives CDR1 MDHEN, CDR2 SYDVKM. As DNA, the CDR3 is TGTGCCAGCAGCGATGGACTGGGGAGCAATCAGCCCCAGCATTTT. Translated, it gives CASSDGLGSNQPQHF.

The chain recombines TRBV28 with TRBJ2-1; TRBD1 is a possible D gene (5 bases). This CDR3 has 13 residues. Germline V CDR1 and CDR2: MDHEN, SYDVKM. Trimming stripped 8 bases from V and 2 bases from J, with 10 bases between. CDR3 amino acids: CASGAATYNEQFF. Written as DNA, the CDR3 is TGTGCCAGCGGGGCGGCGACCTACAATGAGCAGTTCTTC.

This chain connects TRBV5-6 to TRBJ1-3, with D hard to call. Trimming shortened V by 1 base and J by 0 bases, and 5 bases separated the two germline ends. The CDR3 sequence is 14 residues long. In germline, CDR1 is SGHDT, CDR2 YYEEEE. CDR3 sequence: CASSLFLSGNTIYF. CDR3 bases: TGTGCCAGCAGCTTGTTTCTCTCTGGAAACACCATATATTTT.

The chain is built from TRBV28 and TRBJ2-5; TRBD1 aligns across 10 bases. This CDR3 has 20 residues. CDR1 and CDR2 from the germline V gene are MDHEN and SYDVKM. V dropped 5 bases and J dropped 3; count of bases not matched to a gene: 21. DNA for the CDR3: TGTGCCAGCAGTATACTACCCAACACCGGGACAGGGGACTCCGAAGAGACCCAGTACTTC. It specifies CASSILPNTGTGDSEETQYF.

This clone has a handful of counts. The chain recombines TRBV4-1 with TRBJ1-2, with D unresolved. The CDR3 is made up of 18 amino acids. V dropped 0 bases and J dropped 0 bases, with 17 bases sitting between them. Germline V CDR1 and CDR2: MGHRA, YSYEKL. DNA of the CDR3: TGCGCCAGCAGCCAAGAAAGCGGAGCGCCCCTAGCTAACTATGGCTACACCTTC. This translates into CASSQESGAPLANYGYTF.

The genes are TRBV29-1 and TRBJ2-1; TRBD2 might be the D (6 bases). V was clipped by 4 bases and J by 0 bases, with 10 bases between them. The germline CDR1 and CDR2 sequences are SQVTM and ANQGSEA. The CDR3 runs 14 residues. The CDR3 coding sequence is TGCAGCGTTGGGGAGGATAGCTCCTACAATGAGCAGTTCTTC. Its protein is CSVGEDSSYNEQFF.

This rearrangement joins TRBV15 to TRBJ2-5, with TRBD2 as a possible D gene (6 bases). The V gene lost 1 base and the J gene lost 2 bases, with 8 bases spanning the gap. This CDR3 comprises 14 residues. Per germline, CDR1 LNHNV and CDR2 YYDKDF (reference sequence). Here the CDR3 DNA reads TGTGCCACCAGCAGAGGGAGGGGACAAGAGACCCAGTACTTC. Translation: CATSRGRGQETQYF.

The chain links TRBV18 to TRBJ1-1; 7 nucleotides align to TRBD1. This CDR3 region has 12 residues. Germline CDR1 and CDR2: KGHSH and LQKENI. The junction had 2 bases not matched to a gene; V was cut back by 0 bases and J by 10 bases. The chain's CDR3 is CASSPPDRAAFF. In DNA, the CDR3 is TGTGCCAGCTCACCACCTGACAGGGCAGCTTTCTTT.

This clone has just one count. This chain links TRBV11-3 with TRBJ2-3, with 7 bases that match TRBD1. Germline V gene sequence: CDR1 SGHNT, CDR2 YENEEA. The CDR3 covers 16 residues. The junction had 8 bases not matched to a gene; V was cut back by 4 bases and J by 1 base. The CDR3 loop is CASSSLGGPGTDTQYF. The CDR3 DNA is TGTGCCAGCAGCTCCTTAGGGGGCCCGGGCACAGATACGCAGTATTTT.

This chain joins TRBV28 and TRBJ1-2, with TRBD1 identical over 11 bases. This CDR3 has 14 amino acids. The germline CDR1 and CDR2 sequences are MDHEN and SYDVKM. The V and J ends lost 5 bases and 6 bases, in that order; junction bases with no gene match: 5. The CDR3: CASSGEGQGDGYTF. In nucleotides, the CDR3 is TGTGCCAGCAGTGGGGAGGGACAGGGGGATGGCTACACCTTC.

The chain is built from TRBV6-5 and TRBJ2-4; no reliable D call. V was trimmed by 2 bases and J by 6 bases, leaving 8 bases between them. Germline V gene sequence: CDR1 MNHEY, CDR2 SVGAGI. CDR3 length: 13 amino acids. CDR3 DNA: TGTGCCAGCAGTTACGGGCTTGGAAACATTCAGTACTTC. This encodes CASSYGLGNIQYF.

This clone was counted once. V is TRBV4-3 and J is TRBJ2-1; tentatively, D is TRBD2 (5 bases). CDR3 length: 14 amino acids. Trimming pared 8 bases from V and 6 bases from J, leaving 17 bases between. Germline V gives CDR1 LGHNA, CDR2 YSLEER. CDR3 in DNA: TGCGCCAGCGGCACTAACGCGGACTCCAATGAGCAGTTCTTC. Its translation: CASGTNADSNEQFF.

This clone was found once. This rearrangement joins TRBV15 to TRBJ2-2, with TRBD1 matching over 7 bases. This CDR3 spans 19 amino acids. Germline loops: CDR1 LNHNV, CDR2 YYDKDF (reference sequence). V gave up 1 base and J gave up 0 bases; unmatched junction bases: 11. CDR3 DNA: TGTGCCACCAGCAGAGCCGGGACAGTCTTATTCTCGAACACCGGGGAGCTGTTTTTT. It specifies CATSRAGTVLFSNTGELFF.

For the CDR3, the DNA is TGCGCCAGCAGCCAACCGGGACAGGGGGAAATCGGGGAGCTGTTTTTT. This encodes CASSQPGQGEIGELFF. The V call is TRBV4-1, the J call TRBJ2-2; 11 nucleotides agree with TRBD1. This CDR3 spans 16 amino acids. The V segment lost 2 bases and the J segment 7 bases; nucleotides outside the gene matches: 6. Germline loops: CDR1 MGHRA, CDR2 YSYEKL.

V and J are TRBV7-8 and TRBJ2-1; D perhaps matches TRBD2 (6 bases). CDR1 SGHVS and CDR2 FQNEAQ come from the germline V gene. The CDR3 has 15 residues. Trimming removed 4 bases at V and 2 bases at J, with 12 bases between. CDR3 DNA: TGTGCCAGCAGCTCCGACACGGGAGCCTACAATGAGCAGTTCTTC. The encoded protein is CASSSDTGAYNEQFF.

This CDR3 is CAWSASGGLNTEAFF. In DNA, the CDR3 is TGTGCCTGGAGTGCTTCAGGGGGCTTGAACACTGAAGCTTTCTTT. The V gene is TRBV30, the J gene TRBJ1-1, with TRBD1 identical over 8 bases. Germline lookup yields CDR1 GTSNPN and CDR2 SVGIG (reference sequence). The CDR3 runs 15 residues. V gave up 1 base and J gave up 0 bases; unmatched junction bases: 4.

The chain employs TRBV7-8 and TRBJ1-2, with D unresolved. Germline CDR1 is SGHVS and CDR2 is FQNEAQ. Trimming removed 5 bases at V and 5 bases at J, with 18 bases between. The CDR3 has 15 residues. DNA for the CDR3: TGTGCCAGCAGCCGAGACCCCCAGGACTTGTATGGCTACACCTTC. Its protein product is CASSRDPQDLYGYTF.

This clone was seen only once. This chain joins TRBV11-2 and TRBJ2-7, with D perhaps TRBD2 (5 bases). Trimming removed 4 bases from V and 0 bases from J, with 10 bases in between. The CDR3 runs 14 residues. CDR1 is SGHAT and CDR2 is FQNNGV in the germline V gene. In nucleotides, the CDR3 is TGTGCCAGCAGCTCGTACAGCGGCTCCTACGAGCAGTACTTC. Translation: CASSSYSGSYEQYF.

The chain joins TRBV18 to TRBJ1-1; a weak D match, TRBD1 (6 bases). The CDR3 is 19 residues long. Germline CDR1 KGHSH, CDR2 LQKENI. The V end was cut by 5 bases, the J end by 4 bases, with 29 bases between. CDR3 region: CASSSTLDRKKASPTEAFF. CDR3 DNA: TGTGCCAGCTCATCTACCTTAGACAGGAAGAAAGCCTCGCCCACTGAAGCTTTCTTT.

The rearrangement uses TRBV7-9 and TRBJ2-7, with 9 bases identical to TRBD1. Germline lookup yields CDR1 SEHNR and CDR2 FQNEAQ (reference sequence). The V and J ends lost 5 bases and 1 base, in that order; junction bases with no gene match: 12. This CDR3 is built from 17 residues. The CDR3 DNA is TGTGCCAGCAGCCCAAACCCACCGGGACAGGGATCCTACGAGCAGTACTTC. Protein product: CASSPNPPGQGSYEQYF.

This chain connects TRBV6-5 to TRBJ2-7; D not resolved. Germline values: CDR1 MNHEY, CDR2 SVGAGI. Trimming pared 2 bases from V and 2 bases from J, leaving 7 bases between. The CDR3 is 13 amino acids. The CDR3 protein is CASSYGPAYEQYF. CDR3 in DNA: TGTGCCAGCAGTTACGGGCCGGCCTACGAGCAGTACTTC.

The chain uses TRBV27 and TRBJ2-2, with 10 bases identical to TRBD2. The CDR3 sequence is 14 residues long. Germline values: CDR1 MNHEY, CDR2 SMNVEV (reference sequence). Trimming cost V 6 bases and J 7 bases; bases outside gene matches: 5. CDR3 DNA: TGTGCCAGCAGGCTAGCGGGAGTCGTCGGGGAGCTGTTTTTT. This sequence encodes CASRLAGVVGELFF.

The chain uses TRBV6-1 and TRBJ2-7; no clear D. The CDR3 is made up of 14 amino acids. V lost 3 bases and J 3 bases, leaving 12 bases between the germline ends. Germline V gene sequence: CDR1 MNHNS, CDR2 SASEGT. The CDR3 sequence is CASSEETAIYEQYF. The CDR3 DNA reads as TGTGCCAGCAGTGAGGAAACAGCAATCTACGAGCAGTACTTC.